The source of this TCR beta chain is a study of OX40 agonist ivuxolimab in advanced cancers. Study summary: As their treatment, patients were administered ivuxolimab, an agonistic anti-OX40 (CD134) antibody.

To note about this clone: Its antigen is not known.

Assay: immunoSEQ multiplex PCR; the TCRdb copy retains only in-frame clones and omits some. In the table there are tens of thousands of clones, 85% to 90% of which are singletons. Points from the study as a whole: CD4+ T cells averaged fewer expanded clones than CD8+ T cells. At doses 0.1 to 3.0 mg/kg, CD4+ and CD8+ clones expanded.

This CDR3 contains 15 residues. V dropped 6 bases and J dropped 4 bases, with 18 bases sitting between them. Germline assignment: CDR1 MDHEN and CDR2 SYDVKM. This chain uses TRBV28 with TRBJ1-1, with a possible D match to TRBD1 (6 bases). This sequence originates from an adult with an advanced solid tumor such as melanoma, head and neck, liver or kidney cancer. Specimen: CD4+ or CD8+ T cells sorted from blood, collected in a trial of the OX40 agonist ivuxolimab. DNA for the CDR3: TGTGCCAGCAGACCCCCAGAGGGACACTTCACTGAAGCTTTCTTT. It codes for CASRPPEGHFTEAFF.